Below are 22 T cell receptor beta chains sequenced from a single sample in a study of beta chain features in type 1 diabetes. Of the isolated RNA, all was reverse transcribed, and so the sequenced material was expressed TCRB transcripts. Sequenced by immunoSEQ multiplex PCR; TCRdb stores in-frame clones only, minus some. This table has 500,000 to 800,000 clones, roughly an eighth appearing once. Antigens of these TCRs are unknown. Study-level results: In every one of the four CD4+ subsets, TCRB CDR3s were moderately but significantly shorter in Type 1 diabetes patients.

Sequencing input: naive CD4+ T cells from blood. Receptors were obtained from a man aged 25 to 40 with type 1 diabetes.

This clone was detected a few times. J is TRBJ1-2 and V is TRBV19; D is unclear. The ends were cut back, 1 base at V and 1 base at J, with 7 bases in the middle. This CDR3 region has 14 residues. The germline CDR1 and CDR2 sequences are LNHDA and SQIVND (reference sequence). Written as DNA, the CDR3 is TGTGCCAGTAGTATAGCGACTGATAACTATGGCTACACCTTC. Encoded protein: CASSIATDNYGYTF.

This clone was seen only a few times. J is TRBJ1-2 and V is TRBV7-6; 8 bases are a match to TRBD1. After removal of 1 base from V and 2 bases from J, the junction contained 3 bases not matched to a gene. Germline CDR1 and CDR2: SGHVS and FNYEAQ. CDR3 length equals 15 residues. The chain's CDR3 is CASSLDGQGNYGYTF. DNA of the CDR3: TGTGCCAGCAGCTTAGATGGACAGGGCAACTATGGCTACACCTTC. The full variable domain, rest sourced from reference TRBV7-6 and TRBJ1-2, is GAGVSQSPRYKVTKRGQDVALRCDPISGHVSLYWYRQALGQGPEFLTYFNYEAQQDKSGLPNDRFSAERPEGSISTLTIQRTEQRDSAMYRCASSLDGQGNYGYTFGSGTRLTVV.

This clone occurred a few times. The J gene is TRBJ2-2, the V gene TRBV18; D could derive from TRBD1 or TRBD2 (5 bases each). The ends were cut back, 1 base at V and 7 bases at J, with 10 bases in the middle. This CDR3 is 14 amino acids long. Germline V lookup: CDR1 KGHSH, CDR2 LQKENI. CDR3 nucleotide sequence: TGTGCCAGCTCACCACAGGGACGTTTCGGGGAGCTGTTTTTT. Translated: CASSPQGRFGELFF.

This chain's CDR3 is CASSVRTEGTPQFF. For the CDR3, the DNA is TGTGCCAGCAGTGTCCGGACAGAAGGGACGCCGCAGTTCTTC. This chain uses TRBV2 with TRBJ2-1; the D gene is possibly TRBD1 (6 bases). The CDR3 is 14 amino acids. Germline assignment: CDR1 SNHLY and CDR2 FYNNEI. Deletions cut 4 bases from V and 12 bases from J, with 19 bases between.

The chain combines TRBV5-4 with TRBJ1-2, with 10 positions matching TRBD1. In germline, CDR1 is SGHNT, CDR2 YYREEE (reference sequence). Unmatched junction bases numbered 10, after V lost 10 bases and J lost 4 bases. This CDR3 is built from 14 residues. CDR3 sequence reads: CASSVGQGLYGYTF. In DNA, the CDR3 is TGTGCCTCAAGTGTGGGACAGGGGCTCTATGGCTACACCTTC.

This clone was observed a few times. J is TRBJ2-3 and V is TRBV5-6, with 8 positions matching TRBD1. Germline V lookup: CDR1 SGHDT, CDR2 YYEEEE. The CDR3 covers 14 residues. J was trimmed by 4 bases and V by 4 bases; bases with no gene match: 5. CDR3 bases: TGTGCCAGCAGCCCAGGACAGGGACCAGATACGCAGTATTTT. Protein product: CASSPGQGPDTQYF.

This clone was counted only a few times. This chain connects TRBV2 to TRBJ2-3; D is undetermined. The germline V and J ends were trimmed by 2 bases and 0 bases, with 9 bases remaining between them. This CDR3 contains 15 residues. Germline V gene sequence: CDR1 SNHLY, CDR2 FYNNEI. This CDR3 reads CASSELTASTDTQYF. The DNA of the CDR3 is TGTGCCAGCAGTGAATTAACCGCTAGCACAGATACGCAGTATTTT.

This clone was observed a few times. The CDR3 reads CASSGMGRDRGSYNEQFF. The CDR3 DNA reads TGTGCCAGCAGCGGCATGGGCCGGGACAGGGGTTCCTACAATGAGCAGTTCTTC. The J gene is TRBJ2-1, the V gene TRBV5-4; 10 nucleotides agree with TRBD1. The CDR3 extends over 18 amino acids. The V and J ends lost 4 bases and 1 base, in that order; junction bases with no gene match: 11. Germline V CDR1 and CDR2: SGHNT, YYREEE (reference sequence).

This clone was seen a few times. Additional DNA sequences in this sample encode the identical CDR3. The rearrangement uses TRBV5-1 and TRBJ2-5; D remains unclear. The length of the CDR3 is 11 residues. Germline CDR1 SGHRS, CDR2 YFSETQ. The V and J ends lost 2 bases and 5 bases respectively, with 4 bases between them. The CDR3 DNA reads TGCGCCAGCAGCTTTGACGAGACCCAGTACTTC. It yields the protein CASSFDETQYF.

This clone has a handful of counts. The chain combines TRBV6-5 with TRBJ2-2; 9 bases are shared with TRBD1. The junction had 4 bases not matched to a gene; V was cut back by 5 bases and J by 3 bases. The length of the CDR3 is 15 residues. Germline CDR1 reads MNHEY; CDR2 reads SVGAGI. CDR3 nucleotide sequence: TGTGCCAGCAGTCCCCGGGACAGGGACACCGGGGAGCTGTTTTTT. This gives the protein CASSPRDRDTGELFF.

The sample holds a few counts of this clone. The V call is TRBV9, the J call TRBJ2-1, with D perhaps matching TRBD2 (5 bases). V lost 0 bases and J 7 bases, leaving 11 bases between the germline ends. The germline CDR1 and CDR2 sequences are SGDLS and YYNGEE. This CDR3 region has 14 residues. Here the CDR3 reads CASSVDRGNNEQFF. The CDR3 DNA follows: TGTGCCAGCAGCGTAGATCGGGGAAATAATGAGCAGTTCTTC.

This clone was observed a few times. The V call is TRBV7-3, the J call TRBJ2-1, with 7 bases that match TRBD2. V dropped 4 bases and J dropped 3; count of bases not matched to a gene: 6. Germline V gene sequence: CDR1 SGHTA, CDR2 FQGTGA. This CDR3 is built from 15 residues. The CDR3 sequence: CASSSPGGGYNEQFF. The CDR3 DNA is TGTGCCAGCAGCTCCCCCGGCGGGGGCTACAATGAGCAGTTCTTC. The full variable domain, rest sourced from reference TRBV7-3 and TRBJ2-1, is GAGVSQTPSNKVTEKGKYVELRCDPISGHTALYWYRQSLGQGPEFLIYFQGTGAADDSGLPNDRFFAVRPEGSVSTLKIQRTERGDSAVYLCASSSPGGGYNEQFFGPGTRLTVL.

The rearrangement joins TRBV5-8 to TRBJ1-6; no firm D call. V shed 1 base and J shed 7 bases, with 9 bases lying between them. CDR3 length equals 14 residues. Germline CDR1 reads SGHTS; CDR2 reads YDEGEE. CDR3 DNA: TGTGCCAGCAGCTTGTTCCAGCCAAATTCACCCCTCCACTTT. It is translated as CASSLFQPNSPLHF.

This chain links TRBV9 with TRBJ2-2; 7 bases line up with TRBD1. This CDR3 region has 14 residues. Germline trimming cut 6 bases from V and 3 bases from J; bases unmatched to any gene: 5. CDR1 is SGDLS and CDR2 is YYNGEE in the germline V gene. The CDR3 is CASTTGTYTGELFF. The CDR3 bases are TGTGCCAGCACGACAGGGACCTACACCGGGGAGCTGTTTTTT.

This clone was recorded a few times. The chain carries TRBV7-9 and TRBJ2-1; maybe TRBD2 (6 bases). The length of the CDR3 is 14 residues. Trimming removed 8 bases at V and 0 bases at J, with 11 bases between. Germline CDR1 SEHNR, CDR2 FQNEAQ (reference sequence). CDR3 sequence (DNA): TGTGCCAGCGCGGGGCGGGACTCCTACAATGAGCAGTTCTTC. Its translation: CASAGRDSYNEQFF. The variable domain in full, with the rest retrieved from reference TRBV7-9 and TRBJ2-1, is DTGVSQNPRHKITKRGQNVTFRCDPISEHNRLYWYRQTLGQGPEFLTYFQNEAQLEKSRLLSDRFSAERPKGSFSTLEIQRTEQGDSAMYLCASAGRDSYNEQFFGPGTRLTVL.

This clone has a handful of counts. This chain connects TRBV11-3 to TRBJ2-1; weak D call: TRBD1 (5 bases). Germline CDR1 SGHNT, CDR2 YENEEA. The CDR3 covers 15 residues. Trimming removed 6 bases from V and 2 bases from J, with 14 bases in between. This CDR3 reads CASSLDQGTYNEQFF. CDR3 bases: TGTGCCAGCAGTCTCGACCAGGGTACCTACAATGAGCAGTTCTTC.

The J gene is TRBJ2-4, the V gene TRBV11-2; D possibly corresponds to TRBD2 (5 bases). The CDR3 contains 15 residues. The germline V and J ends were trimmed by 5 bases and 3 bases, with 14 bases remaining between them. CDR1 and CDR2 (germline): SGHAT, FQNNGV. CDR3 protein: CASSDPGYGKNIQYF. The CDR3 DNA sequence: TGTGCCAGCAGCGATCCGGGGTATGGCAAAAACATTCAGTACTTC.

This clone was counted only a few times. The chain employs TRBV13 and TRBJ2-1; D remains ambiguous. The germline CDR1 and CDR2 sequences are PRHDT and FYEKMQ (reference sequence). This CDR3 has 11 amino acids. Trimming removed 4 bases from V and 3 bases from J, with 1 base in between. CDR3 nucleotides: TGTGCCAGCAGCTACTACAATGAGCAGTTCTTC. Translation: CASSYYNEQFF. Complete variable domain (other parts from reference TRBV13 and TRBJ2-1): AAGVIQSPRHLIKEKRETATLKCYPIPRHDTVYWYQQGPGQDPQFLISFYEKMQSDKGSIPDRFSAQQFSDYHSELNMSSLELGDSALYFCASSYYNEQFFGPGTRLTVL.

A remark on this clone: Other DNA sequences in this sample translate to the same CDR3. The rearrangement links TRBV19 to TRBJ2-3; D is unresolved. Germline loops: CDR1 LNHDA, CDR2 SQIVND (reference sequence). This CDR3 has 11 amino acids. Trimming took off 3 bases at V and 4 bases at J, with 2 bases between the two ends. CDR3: CASSISDTQYF. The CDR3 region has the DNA TGTGCCAGTAGTATCTCAGATACGCAGTATTTT.

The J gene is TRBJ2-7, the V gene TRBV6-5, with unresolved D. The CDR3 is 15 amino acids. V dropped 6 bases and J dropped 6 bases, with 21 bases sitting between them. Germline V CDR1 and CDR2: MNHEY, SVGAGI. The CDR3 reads CASRVQVGSPTEQYF. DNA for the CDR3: TGTGCCAGCAGAGTACAAGTTGGCTCCCCTACCGAGCAGTACTTC.

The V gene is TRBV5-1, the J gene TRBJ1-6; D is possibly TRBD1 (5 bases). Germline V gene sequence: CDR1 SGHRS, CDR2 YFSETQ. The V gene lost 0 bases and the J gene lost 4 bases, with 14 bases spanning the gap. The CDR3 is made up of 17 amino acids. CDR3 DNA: TGCGCCAGCAGCTTGGGACCACTGACAGAGTATAATTCACCCCTCCACTTT. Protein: CASSLGPLTEYNSPLHF.

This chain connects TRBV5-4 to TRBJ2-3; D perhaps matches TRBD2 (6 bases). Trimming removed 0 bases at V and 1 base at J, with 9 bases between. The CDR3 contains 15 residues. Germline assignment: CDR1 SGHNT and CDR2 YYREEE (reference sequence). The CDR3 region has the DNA TGTGCCAGCAGCTTGGCCGGAGGGGGCACAGATACGCAGTATTTT. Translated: CASSLAGGGTDTQYF.